The clone carrying this T cell receptor beta chain was seen only a few times. Its specificity is unknown. For the second PCR, which ran for about 7 to 11 cycles, a sample-barcoded 5' primer and a J-beta primer mix were used. MiXCR was run by TCRdb on the 5' RACE reads, yielding one entry per CDR3 protein. The sample lists roughly 2 million distinct CDR3 sequences, about 49% occurring once. This sample stems from a study of blood T cells in healthy people across ages. General study points: Without sorted subsets, naive and antigen-experienced compartments could not be conclusively compared.

V was cut by 0 bases and J by 1 base, with 14 bases left in between. Germline CDR1 is SGHTA and CDR2 is FQGNSA. CDR3 length equals 17 residues. The V call is TRBV7-2, the J call TRBJ2-3; possibly TRBD1 for D (6 bases). The sequence was obtained from a middle-aged woman in good health. Sequenced material: blood. CDR3 region: CASSLAGRGRGTDTQYF. CDR3 DNA: TGTGCCAGCAGCTTAGCGGGCAGGGGAAGGGGCACAGATACGCAGTATTTT. The full variable domain, in which reference TRBV7-2 and TRBJ2-3 provide the parts outside the CDR3, is GAGVSQSPSNKVTEKGKDVELRCDPISGHTALYWYRQSLGQGLEFLIYFQGNSAPDKSGLPSDRFSAERTGGSVSTLTIQRTQQEDSAVYLCASSLAGRGRGTDTQYFGPGTRLTVL.